This T cell receptor beta chain was identified during a study of CD8+ T cells in alopecia areata. Reverse transcription of extracted RNA yielded cDNA, which provided the sequencing template. Sequencing was performed with immunoSEQ multiplex PCR; in TCRdb, only in-frame clones are kept and a portion is missing. The sample comprises 150,000 or so clones, 85% to 90% of which are singletons, and over 12% rests with the top ten. The CDR3 totals 16 residues. V shed 1 base and J 4 bases; nucleotides not matched to a gene: 8. CDR1 and CDR2 from the germline V gene are SGHRS and YFSETQ. This TCR was recovered from a human donor with alopecia areata. The chain links TRBV5-1 to TRBJ2-1, with TRBD2 matching 7 bases. The sample here was CD8+ T cells sorted from blood, taken at week 0. The chain's CDR3 is CASSLRSGTKYNEQFF. In nucleotides, the CDR3 is TGCGCCAGCAGCTTGCGGAGCGGGACCAAGTACAATGAGCAGTTCTTC.